The source of this T cell receptor (beta chain) is a study of T-cell memory formation after mild COVID-19. V lost 0 bases and J 9 bases, leaving 12 bases between the germline ends. The CDR3 consists of 13 residues. The V gene's germline CDR1 is SGHRS and CDR2 YFSETQ. TCRdb redid the calling of the 5' RACE reads with MiXCR, one entry per CDR3 protein. This table has 500,000 to 650,000 distinct CDR3 sequences, about a fifth appearing once. This clonotype was counted only a few times. Sequenced material: PBMCs or a T cell subset sorted from them (not recorded which). The chain combines TRBV5-1 with TRBJ1-2; D not resolved. The receptor comes from an adult woman who had mild COVID-19 (a few samples of this study predate the infection). Cell type and time point are not known. The CDR3 DNA sequence: TGCGCCAGCAGCTTGGAAAGGGATGGGCGCTACACCTTC. It codes for CASSLERDGRYTF.